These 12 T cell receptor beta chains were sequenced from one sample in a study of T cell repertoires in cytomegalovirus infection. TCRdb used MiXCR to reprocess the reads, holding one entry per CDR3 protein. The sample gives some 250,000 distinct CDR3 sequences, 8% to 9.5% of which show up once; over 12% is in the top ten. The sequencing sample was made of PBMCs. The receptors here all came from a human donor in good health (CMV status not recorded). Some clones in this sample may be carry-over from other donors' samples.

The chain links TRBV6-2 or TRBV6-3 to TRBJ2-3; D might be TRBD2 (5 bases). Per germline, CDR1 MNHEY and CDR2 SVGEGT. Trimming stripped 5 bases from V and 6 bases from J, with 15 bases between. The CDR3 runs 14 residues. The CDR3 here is CASSLNTGGDTQYF. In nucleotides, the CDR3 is TGTGCCAGCAGTCTCAATACTGGAGGTGATACGCAGTATTTT.

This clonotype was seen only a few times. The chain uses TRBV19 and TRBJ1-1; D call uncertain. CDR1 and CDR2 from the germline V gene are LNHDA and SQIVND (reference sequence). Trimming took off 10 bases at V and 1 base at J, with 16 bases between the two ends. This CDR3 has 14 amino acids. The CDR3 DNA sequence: TGTGCCACAACCCATAGTCGGGGGAACACTGAAGCTTTCTTT. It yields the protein CATTHSRGNTEAFF.

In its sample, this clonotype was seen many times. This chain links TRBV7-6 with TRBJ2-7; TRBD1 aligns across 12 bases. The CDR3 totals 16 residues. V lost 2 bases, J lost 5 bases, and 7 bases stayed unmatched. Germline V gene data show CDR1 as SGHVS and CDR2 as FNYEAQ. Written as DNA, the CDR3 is TGTGCCAGCAGCTTAAGGGGGGGACAGGGGGCGGACGAGCAGTACTTC. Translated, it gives CASSLRGGQGADEQYF.

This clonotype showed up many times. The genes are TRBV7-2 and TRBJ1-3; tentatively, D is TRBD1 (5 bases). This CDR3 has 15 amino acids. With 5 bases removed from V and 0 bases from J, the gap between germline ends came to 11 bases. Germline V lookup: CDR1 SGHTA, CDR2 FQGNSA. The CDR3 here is CASSHRGLSGNTIYF. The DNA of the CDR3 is TGTGCCAGCAGCCACCGGGGCCTCTCTGGAAACACCATATATTTT. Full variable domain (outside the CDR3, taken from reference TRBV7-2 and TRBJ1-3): GAGVSQSPSNKVTEKGKDVELRCDPISGHTALYWYRQSLGQGLEFLIYFQGNSAPDKSGLPSDRFSAERTGGSVSTLTIQRTQQEDSAVYLCASSHRGLSGNTIYFGEGSWLTVV.

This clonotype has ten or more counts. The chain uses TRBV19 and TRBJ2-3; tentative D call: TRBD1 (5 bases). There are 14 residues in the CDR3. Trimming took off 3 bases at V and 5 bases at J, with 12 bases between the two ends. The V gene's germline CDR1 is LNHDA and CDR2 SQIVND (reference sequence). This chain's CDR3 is CASSILGPEDTQYF. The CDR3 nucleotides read TGTGCCAGTAGTATCCTGGGGCCGGAAGATACGCAGTATTTT.

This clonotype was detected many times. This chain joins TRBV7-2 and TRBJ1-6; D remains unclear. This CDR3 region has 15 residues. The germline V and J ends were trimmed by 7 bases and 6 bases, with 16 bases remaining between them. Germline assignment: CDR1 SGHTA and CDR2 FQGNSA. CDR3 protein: CASNLPGRINSPLHF. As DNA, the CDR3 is TGTGCCAGCAATCTACCTGGACGGATTAATTCACCCCTCCACTTT.

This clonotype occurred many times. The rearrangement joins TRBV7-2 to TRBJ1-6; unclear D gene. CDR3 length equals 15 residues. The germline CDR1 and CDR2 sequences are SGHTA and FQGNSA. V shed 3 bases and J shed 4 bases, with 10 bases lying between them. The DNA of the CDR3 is TGTGCCAGCAGCTTCTCCCCGACTTATAATTCACCCCTCCACTTT. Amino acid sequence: CASSFSPTYNSPLHF.

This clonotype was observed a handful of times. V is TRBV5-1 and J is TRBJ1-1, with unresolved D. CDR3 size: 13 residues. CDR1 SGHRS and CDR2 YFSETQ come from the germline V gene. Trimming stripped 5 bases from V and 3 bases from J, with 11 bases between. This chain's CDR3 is CASRGAGYTEAFF. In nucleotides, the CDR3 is TGCGCCAGCAGGGGAGCGGGGTACACTGAAGCTTTCTTT.

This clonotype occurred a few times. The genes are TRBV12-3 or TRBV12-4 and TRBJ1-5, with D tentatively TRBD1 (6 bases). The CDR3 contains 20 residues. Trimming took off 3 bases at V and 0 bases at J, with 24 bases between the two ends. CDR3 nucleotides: TGTGCCAGCAGTTTCCGGAGTCCCATTGACCAGGGGAATAGCAATCAGCCCCAGCATTTT. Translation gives CASSFRSPIDQGNSNQPQHF.

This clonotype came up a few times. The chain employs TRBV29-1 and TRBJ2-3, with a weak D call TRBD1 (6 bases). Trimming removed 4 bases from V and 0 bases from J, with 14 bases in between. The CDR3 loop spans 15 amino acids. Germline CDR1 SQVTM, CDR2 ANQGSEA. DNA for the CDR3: TGCAGCGTTGGGGACGGACAGAGTAGCACAGATACGCAGTATTTT. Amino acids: CSVGDGQSSTDTQYF.

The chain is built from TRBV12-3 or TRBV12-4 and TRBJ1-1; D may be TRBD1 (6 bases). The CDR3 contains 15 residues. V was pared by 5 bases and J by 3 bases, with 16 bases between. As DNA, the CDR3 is TGTGCCAGCAGTCGCTGGGCAGGGGAGGACACTGAAGCTTTCTTT. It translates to CASSRWAGEDTEAFF.

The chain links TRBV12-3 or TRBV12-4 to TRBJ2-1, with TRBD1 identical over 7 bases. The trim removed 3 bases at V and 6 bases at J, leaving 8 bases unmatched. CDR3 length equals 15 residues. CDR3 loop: CASSFGGSGGNEQFF. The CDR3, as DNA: TGTGCCAGCAGTTTTGGTGGGTCAGGGGGCAATGAGCAGTTCTTC.